This TCR beta chain was recorded in a study of Ad26.COV2.S vaccination and SARS-CoV-2 variants. Regarding the study as a whole: Possibly, TCR breadth and depth analyses underestimated total T cell responses. Reported post-vaccination CD8+ and CD4+ T cell responses to spike showed substantial breadth.

The V gene's germline CDR1 is LGHDT and CDR2 YNNKEL (reference sequence). The CDR3 totals 15 residues. V dropped 3 bases and J dropped 10; count of bases not matched to a gene: 7. A single count supports this clone. The antigen is unknown. Method: immunoSEQ multiplex PCR; TCRdb's copy keeps in-frame clones and lacks some. This sample yields approximately 500,000 clones, of which 87% are seen a single time; roughly 13% belongs to the top ten. Documented treatment: 19 received Ad26.COV2.S at low or high dose, single or two shots; roughly five received placebo; per-sample allocation not given. Specimen acquisition occurred on day 63 following the initial vaccine or placebo injection. An adult aged 18-55 years in Boston served as the donor. Wuhan-strain spike was delivered by a replication-incompetent Ad26 vector.

The sample consisted of peripheral blood, taken in a trial of Ad26.COV2.S vaccine versus placebo. The source is a person between 18 and 60 years old who received the Ad26.COV2.S COVID-19 vaccine or a placebo. The V gene is TRBV3-1 (or the pseudogene TRBV3-2), the J gene TRBJ1-6; TRBD1 matches at 9 bases. CDR3 coding DNA: TGTGCCAGCAGCCACCACAGGGGGCGGTGGTCACCCCTCCACTTT. This sequence encodes CASSHHRGRWSPLHF.